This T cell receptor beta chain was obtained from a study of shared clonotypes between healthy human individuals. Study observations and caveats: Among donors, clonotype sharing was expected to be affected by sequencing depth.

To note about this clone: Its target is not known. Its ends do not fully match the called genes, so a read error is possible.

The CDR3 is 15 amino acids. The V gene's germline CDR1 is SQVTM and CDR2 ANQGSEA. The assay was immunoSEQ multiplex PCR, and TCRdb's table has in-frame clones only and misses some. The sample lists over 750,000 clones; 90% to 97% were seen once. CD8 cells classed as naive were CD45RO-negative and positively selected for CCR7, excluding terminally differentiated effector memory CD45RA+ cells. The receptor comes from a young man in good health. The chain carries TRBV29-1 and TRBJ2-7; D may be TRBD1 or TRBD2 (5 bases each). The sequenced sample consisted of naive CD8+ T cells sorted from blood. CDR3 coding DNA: TGCAGCGTTGAAGAGAGAGGGGCTACGTCCTCCGAGCAGTACTTC. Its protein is CSVEERGATSSEQYF.